This TCR beta chain was found in a study of blood T cell repertoires in COVID-19. Clones were sequenced by immunoSEQ multiplex PCR, and TCRdb holds only the in-frame ones, with some missing. The repertoire consists of about 220,000 clones, with 85% occurring once and the leading ten covering about 2.4%. Germline V lookup: CDR1 SEHNR, CDR2 FQNEAQ (reference sequence). V trimming: 0 bases; J trimming: 6 bases; junction bases outside the gene matches: 5. CDR3 length equals 15 residues. Sequencing was performed on peripheral blood. The clonotype comes from a woman in her 70s with COVID-19, enrolled during active disease. The chain is built from TRBV7-9 and TRBJ1-1; 9 bases match TRBD1. The CDR3 region is CASSLAMWTGAEAFF. The CDR3 region has the DNA TGTGCCAGCAGCTTAGCAATGTGGACAGGGGCTGAAGCTTTCTTT.